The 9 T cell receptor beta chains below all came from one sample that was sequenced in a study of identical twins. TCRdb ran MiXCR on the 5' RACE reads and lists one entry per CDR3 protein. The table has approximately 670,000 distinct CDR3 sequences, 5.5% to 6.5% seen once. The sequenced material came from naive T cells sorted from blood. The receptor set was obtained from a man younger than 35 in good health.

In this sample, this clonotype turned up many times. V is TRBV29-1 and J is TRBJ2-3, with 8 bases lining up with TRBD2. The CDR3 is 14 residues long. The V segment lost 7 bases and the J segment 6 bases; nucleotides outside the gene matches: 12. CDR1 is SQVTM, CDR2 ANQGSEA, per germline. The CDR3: CSGDRELADDTQYF. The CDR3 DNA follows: TGCAGCGGAGATAGAGAACTAGCGGACGATACGCAGTATTTT.

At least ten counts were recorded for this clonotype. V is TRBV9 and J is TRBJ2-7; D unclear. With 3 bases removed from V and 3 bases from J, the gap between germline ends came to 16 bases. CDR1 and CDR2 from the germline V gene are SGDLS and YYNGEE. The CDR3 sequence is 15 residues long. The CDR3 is CASSAGSESLYEQYF. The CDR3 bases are TGTGCCAGCAGCGCCGGCAGCGAATCTCTCTACGAGCAGTACTTC.

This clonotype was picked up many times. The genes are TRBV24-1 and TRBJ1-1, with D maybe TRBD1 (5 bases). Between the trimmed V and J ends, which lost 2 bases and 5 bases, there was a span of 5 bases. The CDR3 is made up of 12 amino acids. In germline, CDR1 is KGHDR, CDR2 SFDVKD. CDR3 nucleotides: TGTGCCACCAGTGATTGGGGGACTGAAGCTTTCTTT. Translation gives CATSDWGTEAFF.

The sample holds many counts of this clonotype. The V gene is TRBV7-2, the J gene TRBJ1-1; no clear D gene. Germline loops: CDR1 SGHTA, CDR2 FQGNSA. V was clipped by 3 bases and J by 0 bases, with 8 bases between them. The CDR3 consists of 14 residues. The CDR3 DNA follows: TGTGCCAGCAGCTTCCAGCGAATGAACACTGAAGCTTTCTTT. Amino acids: CASSFQRMNTEAFF.

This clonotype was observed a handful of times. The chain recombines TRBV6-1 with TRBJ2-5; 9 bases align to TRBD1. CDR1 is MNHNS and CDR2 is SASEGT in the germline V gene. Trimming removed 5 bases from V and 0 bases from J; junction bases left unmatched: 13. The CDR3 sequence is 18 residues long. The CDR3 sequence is CASSQTPPGQGYQETQYF. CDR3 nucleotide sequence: TGTGCCAGCAGTCAAACTCCTCCGGGACAGGGTTACCAAGAGACCCAGTACTTC.

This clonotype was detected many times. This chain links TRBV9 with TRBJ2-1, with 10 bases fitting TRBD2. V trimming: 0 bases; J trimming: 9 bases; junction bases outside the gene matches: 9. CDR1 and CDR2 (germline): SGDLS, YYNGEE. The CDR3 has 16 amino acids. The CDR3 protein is CASSVGQGLAEGEQFF. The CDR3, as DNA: TGTGCCAGCAGCGTAGGCCAAGGACTAGCGGAGGGTGAGCAGTTCTTC.

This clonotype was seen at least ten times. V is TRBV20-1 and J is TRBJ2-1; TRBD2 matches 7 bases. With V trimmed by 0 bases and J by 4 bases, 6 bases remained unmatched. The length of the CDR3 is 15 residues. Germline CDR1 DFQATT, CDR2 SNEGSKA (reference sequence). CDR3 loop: CSARDLRERYNEQFF. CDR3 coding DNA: TGCAGTGCTAGAGATTTGCGGGAGAGGTACAATGAGCAGTTCTTC.

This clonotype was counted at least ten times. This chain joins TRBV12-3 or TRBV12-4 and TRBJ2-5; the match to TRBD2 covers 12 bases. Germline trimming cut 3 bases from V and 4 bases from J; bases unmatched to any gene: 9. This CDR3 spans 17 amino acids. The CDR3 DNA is TGTGCCAGCAGTTTGTCTAGCGGGAGGGGATTAGGAGAGACCCAGTACTTC. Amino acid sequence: CASSLSSGRGLGETQYF.

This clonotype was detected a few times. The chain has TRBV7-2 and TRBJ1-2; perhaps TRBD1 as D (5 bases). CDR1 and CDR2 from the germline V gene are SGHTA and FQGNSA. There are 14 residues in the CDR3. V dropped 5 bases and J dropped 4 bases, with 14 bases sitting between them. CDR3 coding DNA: TGTGCCAGCAGCATCAGTCAGGGATCCTATGGCTACACCTTC. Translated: CASSISQGSYGYTF.